The 26 T cell receptor beta chains below all came from one sample that was sequenced in a study of OX40 agonist ivuxolimab in advanced cancers. TCRdb's table, derived via immunoSEQ multiplex PCR, lists solely in-frame clones and lacks some. The sample carries around 90,000 clones, around 89% recorded once. The starting material was CD4+ or CD8+ T cells sorted from blood, obtained in a trial of the OX40 agonist ivuxolimab. The source is an adult with an advanced solid tumor such as melanoma, head and neck, liver or kidney cancer.

This clone was seen once. The chain uses TRBV6-6 and TRBJ2-7, with D maybe TRBD1 (5 bases). Germline values: CDR1 MNHNY, CDR2 SVGAGI (reference sequence). Trimming took 1 base from V and 1 from J, leaving 8 bases between them. The CDR3 loop spans 14 amino acids. DNA for the CDR3: TGTGCCAGCAGTTACTTAAGGGGTTCCTACGAGCAGTACTTC. Protein sequence: CASSYLRGSYEQYF.

The J gene is TRBJ2-1, the V gene TRBV13; 12 bases are a match to TRBD2. In germline, CDR1 is PRHDT, CDR2 FYEKMQ (reference sequence). The junction had 8 bases not matched to a gene; V was cut back by 5 bases and J by 12 bases. The CDR3 extends over 14 amino acids. The CDR3 reads CASSPGTSGPSQFF. CDR3 nucleotides: TGTGCCAGCAGCCCAGGGACTAGCGGGCCCTCGCAGTTCTTC.

The chain carries TRBV19 and TRBJ2-2; 11 nucleotides align to TRBD1. The CDR3 contains 15 residues. Looked up from germline, CDR1 is LNHDA and CDR2 is SQIVND (reference sequence). Trimming removed 9 bases from V and 7 bases from J; junction bases left unmatched: 10. The CDR3, as DNA: TGTGCCAGCGCGCGGGGGACAGGGGGGATCGGGGAGCTGTTTTTT. Translating it yields CASARGTGGIGELFF.

The V call is TRBV7-6, the J call TRBJ1-2, with TRBD1 matching over 7 bases. V lost 5 bases to trimming and J lost 4 bases; unmatched junction nucleotides: 10. CDR1 and CDR2 (germline): SGHVS, FNYEAQ. CDR3 length equals 15 residues. The CDR3 coding sequence is TGTGCCAGCAGCCCCGACTCGACAGGGATCTATGGCTACACCTTC. It codes for CASSPDSTGIYGYTF. Supplemented by reference TRBV7-6 and TRBJ1-2, the full variable domain reads GAGVSQSPRYKVTKRGQDVALRCDPISGHVSLYWYRQALGQGPEFLTYFNYEAQQDKSGLPNDRFSAERPEGSISTLTIQRTEQRDSAMYRCASSPDSTGIYGYTFGSGTRLTVV.

This clone appeared once. The chain couples TRBV28 to TRBJ2-1, with D tentatively TRBD2 (6 bases). This CDR3 is built from 15 residues. CDR1 and CDR2 from the germline V gene are MDHEN and SYDVKM. Trimming pared 4 bases from V and 7 bases from J, leaving 17 bases between. The CDR3, as DNA: TGTGCCAGCAGTTCGCCTCGGGAGACCCTTAATGAGCAGTTCTTC. This gives the protein CASSSPRETLNEQFF.

This clone was recorded once. The chain joins TRBV4-1 to TRBJ1-3; D not resolved. The V gene's germline CDR1 is MGHRA and CDR2 YSYEKL. Trimming left V 3 bases short and J 0 bases short, with 15 bases between. The CDR3 sequence is 17 residues long. For the CDR3, the DNA is TGCGCCAGCAGCCAGGACCCCGGTCTCTCCTCTGGAAACACCATATATTTT. Protein sequence: CASSQDPGLSSGNTIYF.

This rearrangement joins TRBV11-3 to TRBJ2-5; no clear D gene. Germline V gene data show CDR1 as SGHNT and CDR2 as YENEEA. This CDR3 has 12 residues. The germline V and J ends were trimmed by 7 bases and 4 bases, with 10 bases remaining between them. CDR3 region: CASTGPGETQYF. In nucleotides, the CDR3 is TGTGCCAGCACTGGCCCGGGAGAGACCCAGTACTTC.

The V gene is TRBV28, the J gene TRBJ2-6; the D gene is possibly TRBD1 (5 bases). Trimming shortened V by 1 base and J by 4 bases, and 8 bases separated the two germline ends. Germline CDR1 reads MDHEN; CDR2 reads SYDVKM. This CDR3 spans 15 amino acids. In DNA form, the CDR3 reads TGTGCCAGCAGTTTATTCAGGGAAGGGGCCAACGTCCTGACTTTC. Protein: CASSLFREGANVLTF.

This rearrangement joins TRBV5-1 to TRBJ1-1; TRBD1 matches at 8 bases. The CDR3 loop spans 15 amino acids. Per the germline V gene, CDR1 is SGHRS and CDR2 is YFSETQ. The V segment lost 3 bases and the J segment 3 bases; nucleotides outside the gene matches: 7. This CDR3 is CASSSGQGFYTEAFF. The CDR3 DNA reads TGCGCCAGCAGCTCCGGACAGGGATTTTACACTGAAGCTTTCTTT.

This chain connects TRBV28 to TRBJ1-2; TRBD1 might be the D (6 bases). V dropped 6 bases and J dropped 1 base, with 9 bases sitting between them. Germline V CDR1 and CDR2: MDHEN, SYDVKM. This CDR3 is built from 13 residues. The CDR3 is CASRDSFNYGYTF. DNA of the CDR3: TGTGCCAGCAGGGACAGTTTTAACTATGGCTACACCTTC.

The chain combines TRBV2 with TRBJ1-5, with D tentatively TRBD1 (6 bases). V lost 3 bases and J 9 bases, leaving 15 bases between the germline ends. The germline V gene encodes CDR1 SNHLY and CDR2 FYNNEI. The CDR3 contains 14 residues. The CDR3 protein is CASSEGQGMGPQHF. CDR3 bases: TGTGCCAGCAGTGAGGGGCAGGGGATGGGGCCCCAGCATTTT.

The chain couples TRBV30 to TRBJ2-7, with 13 bases lining up with TRBD2. CDR3 length: 15 residues. From germline, CDR1 is GTSNPN and CDR2 SVGIG (reference sequence). V gave up 3 bases and J gave up 4 bases; unmatched junction bases: 6. The CDR3 sequence: CAWSDRTSGRYEQYF. The CDR3 nucleotides read TGTGCCTGGAGCGACCGGACTAGCGGGAGATACGAGCAGTACTTC.

V usage is TRBV7-9 and J usage is TRBJ1-1; no clear D gene. The V end was cut by 6 bases, the J end by 1 base, with 15 bases between. Looked up from germline, CDR1 is SEHNR and CDR2 is FQNEAQ (reference sequence). The length of the CDR3 is 15 residues. The CDR3 region is CASSLVDGPNTEAFF. The CDR3 nucleotides are TGTGCCAGCAGTCTGGTCGACGGCCCGAACACTGAAGCTTTCTTT.

This rearrangement joins TRBV30 to TRBJ2-1; D gene unclear. The V end was cut by 3 bases, the J end by 7 bases, with 13 bases between. Germline CDR1 and CDR2: GTSNPN and SVGIG (reference sequence). This CDR3 has 13 residues. The CDR3 DNA follows: TGTGCCTGGAGCTTCTTGGGTCGGAATGAGCAGTTCTTC. As protein: CAWSFLGRNEQFF.

The CDR3 nucleotides are TGTGCCAGCAGTGATTTACTTGGTCAAACCAGCTCTGGAAACACCATATATTTT. Amino acid sequence: CASSDLLGQTSSGNTIYF. The chain recombines TRBV2 with TRBJ1-3; D unclear. This CDR3 region has 18 residues. V was pared by 3 bases and J by 0 bases, with 18 bases between. Germline V gene data show CDR1 as SNHLY and CDR2 as FYNNEI.

This clone was seen a few times. The chain uses TRBV4-1 and TRBJ1-3; D remains ambiguous. Germline CDR1 is MGHRA and CDR2 is YSYEKL. The germline V and J ends were trimmed by 0 bases and 1 base, with 1 base remaining between them. The CDR3 covers 13 residues. Here the CDR3 DNA reads TGCGCCAGCAGCCAAGAGTCTGGAAACACCATATATTTT. It specifies CASSQESGNTIYF.

CDR3 coding DNA: TGTGCCAGCAGCTTAGTAGTTGGTAGCGGGAGTTTCTACGAGCAGTACTTC. This codes for CASSLVVGSGSFYEQYF. The V call is TRBV7-9, the J call TRBJ2-7; 9 positions agree with TRBD2. V lost 1 base, J lost 3 bases, and 10 bases stayed unmatched. Per the germline V gene, CDR1 is SEHNR and CDR2 is FQNEAQ (reference sequence). The CDR3 runs 17 residues.

The chain is built from TRBV6-6 and TRBJ2-7; D ambiguous. Per the germline V gene, CDR1 is MNHNY and CDR2 is SVGAGI (reference sequence). The CDR3 consists of 11 residues. V lost 6 bases and J lost 3, with 6 bases in between. CDR3 region: CASREDYEQYF. The CDR3 bases are TGTGCCAGCAGGGAAGACTACGAGCAGTACTTC.

The rearrangement links TRBV10-3 to TRBJ1-5; D gene unclear. CDR1 is ENHRY, CDR2 SYGVKD, per germline. The CDR3 runs to 16 residues. Trimming shortened V by 3 bases and J by 0 bases, and 12 bases separated the two germline ends. The CDR3 protein is CAISEIRENSNQPQHF. In nucleotides, the CDR3 is TGTGCCATCAGTGAAATCCGGGAAAATAGCAATCAGCCCCAGCATTTT.

The chain combines TRBV6-6 with TRBJ2-1; D unresolved. The CDR3 covers 14 residues. Trimming took off 7 bases at V and 4 bases at J, with 14 bases between the two ends. Germline V CDR1 and CDR2: MNHNY, SVGAGI (reference sequence). Here the CDR3 reads CASTPRVGYNEQFF. DNA of the CDR3: TGTGCCAGCACCCCCCGAGTGGGGTACAATGAGCAGTTCTTC.

The chain is built from TRBV28 and TRBJ2-3, with D possibly TRBD1 on 6 matching bases. V was pared by 6 bases and J by 3 bases, with 19 bases between. This CDR3 has 16 amino acids. Germline-derived CDR1 and CDR2 are MDHEN and SYDVKM. The CDR3 DNA sequence: TGTGCCAGCAGCCTACAAAGGGGGACGTTGACAGATACGCAGTATTTT. Translated: CASSLQRGTLTDTQYF.

The DNA for the CDR3 is TGTGCCAGCTCACCAGCAACCGGGACCATCCACGAGCAGTACTTC. The encoded protein is CASSPATGTIHEQYF. V is TRBV18 and J is TRBJ2-7; D might be TRBD1 or TRBD2, each matching 5 bases. The CDR3 has 15 residues. V was pared by 2 bases and J by 5 bases, with 16 bases between. Germline V gene data show CDR1 as KGHSH and CDR2 as LQKENI.

The chain is built from TRBV7-3 and TRBJ2-1, with D tentatively TRBD1 (6 bases). The V end lost 4 bases, the J end lost 4 bases, and 8 bases lay between the germline ends. From germline, CDR1 is SGHTA and CDR2 FQGTGA. The CDR3 runs 13 residues. The CDR3 loop is CASSSGQYNEQFF. As DNA, the CDR3 is TGTGCCAGCAGCTCGGGACAATACAATGAGCAGTTCTTC.

The chain carries TRBV10-3 and TRBJ2-7, with 14 bases matching TRBD2. V lost 4 bases, J lost 5 bases, and 1 base stayed unmatched. The CDR3 has 14 amino acids. The germline gives CDR1 ENHRY, CDR2 SYGVKD. The CDR3 bases are TGTGCCATCAGTGTGGGACTAGCGGGAGACGAGCAGTACTTC. Amino acids: CAISVGLAGDEQYF.

V and J are TRBV15 and TRBJ2-3; TRBD2 matches at 7 bases. The V gene's germline CDR1 is LNHNV and CDR2 YYDKDF (reference sequence). The CDR3 runs 17 residues. The junction had 12 bases not matched to a gene; V was cut back by 6 bases and J by 0 bases. CDR3 loop: CATSFDPSGTSTDTQYF. CDR3 nucleotides: TGTGCCACCAGTTTTGATCCTAGCGGCACTAGCACAGATACGCAGTATTTT.

In DNA, the CDR3 is TGCGCCAGCAGCTTGCGGGACAGGGCATACGAGCAGTACTTC. It is translated as CASSLRDRAYEQYF. The chain links TRBV5-1 to TRBJ2-7; 9 bases line up with TRBD1. The CDR3 is 14 amino acids. V was clipped by 1 base and J by 4 bases; unmatched bases: 3. CDR1 is SGHRS, CDR2 YFSETQ, per germline.